Sequencing of this T cell receptor (beta chain) was carried out in a study of T cells in Graves' hyperthyroidism and ophthalmopathy. The CDR3 has 15 amino acids. The germline gives CDR1 DFQATT, CDR2 SNEGSKA (reference sequence). V gave up 0 bases and J gave up 4 bases; unmatched junction bases: 8. This clonotype was seen at least ten times. Exclusions: uncontrolled infection, other autoimmune disease, pregnancy, lactation. RNA transcripts yielded amplified TCR beta CDR3 regions. A set of HTBI primers served as the primers for a first-round RT-PCR of the TCR CDR3. A single record per CDR3 protein comes from TCRdb applying MiXCR to the multiplex PCR reads. The profile covers around 610,000 distinct CDR3 sequences, with roughly 14% appearing a single time and about 4% taken by the ten largest.

The V gene is TRBV20-1, the J gene TRBJ2-7, with TRBD1 identical over 8 bases. The source is a woman between 35 and 50 years old with Graves' ophthalmopathy. Specimen: blood. Here the CDR3 reads CSARDLAGGPYEQYF. The CDR3 DNA reads as TGCAGTGCTAGAGATCTCGCAGGGGGCCCATACGAGCAGTACTTC.